The clone carrying this TCR beta chain was seen only once. The CDR3 totals 17 residues. Between the trimmed V and J ends, which lost 6 bases and 3 bases, there was a span of 21 bases. CDR1 and CDR2 from the germline V gene are MDHEN and SYDVKM. This specimen belongs to a study of cytomegalovirus exposure and HLA in healthy donors. Vbeta (60) and Jbeta (13) primers were used in the PCR. Profiled with immunoSEQ multiplex PCR; TCRdb holds only in-frame clones, not every one. The sample carries around 200,000 clones, 75% to 85% recorded once. This chain joins TRBV28 and TRBJ2-1, with D perhaps TRBD2 (6 bases). The receptor was isolated from a woman between 50 and 59 years old in good health and CMV-seronegative. Material: PBMCs. The CDR3 bases are TGTGCCAGCAGCGGGAGTGGGAGTGTTGGGTACTACAATGAGCAGTTCTTC. Encoded protein: CASSGSGSVGYYNEQFF.